This T cell receptor (beta chain) was captured by sequencing in a study of tissue T cells after allogeneic stem cell transplantation. Study conclusions and caveats: Only a limited share of tissue TCRs appeared in blood or spleen. Some tissue clones might be persisting host cells; their alloreactivity or antigen specificity was not determined. Anatomically similar tissues had similar TCR repertoires within each patient.

The data were produced by immunoSEQ multiplex PCR, yet TCRdb's version contains in-frame clones alone and is incomplete. The sample consists of about 15,000 clones, about three quarters of them appearing once. This clone has just a few counts. Its specificity is unknown. Gene and germline names: mouse. This sequence was found in a female BALB/c mouse in good health. This line is of MHC haplotype H2-d. Sequenced: spleen.

Partial CDR3 DNA: TGTGCCAGCACTCCGGGACACCTTAGTGCAGAAACGCTGTAT. Amino acids: CASTPGHLSAETLY. The whole CDR3 sequence reads CASTPGHLSAETLYF. V gene TRBV13-2 combines with J gene TRBJ2-3; tentatively, D is TRBD1 (6 bases). The read ends 1 residue before the CDR3 terminus; that terminus is restored from the germline J gene. CDR3 length: 15 residues. V was clipped by 7 bases and J by 0 bases, with 15 bases between them. CDR1 is NNHNN and CDR2 is SYGAGS in the germline V gene (reference sequence).